This T cell receptor beta chain was captured by sequencing in a study of blood T cells in healthy people across ages. The CDR3 loop spans 13 amino acids. Germline V gene lookup returns CDR1 DFQATT and CDR2 SNEGSKA (reference sequence). Unmatched junction bases numbered 7, after V lost 6 bases and J lost 4 bases. Then a second PCR, running roughly 7 to 11 cycles, was carried out with a sample-barcoded 5' primer and a J-beta primer mix. TCRdb processed the 5' RACE reads anew with MiXCR; each CDR3 protein has one entry. The sample holds about 750,000 distinct CDR3 sequences; roughly 50% are singletons and the top ten take about 38%.

This TCR derives from a man at least 80 years old in good health. The chain carries TRBV20-1 and TRBJ2-7; 9 nucleotides line up with TRBD1. Sequenced: blood. The CDR3 region has the DNA TGCAGTGCGTCTGGGGACAGGGAGTACGAGCAGTACTTC. It codes for CSASGDREYEQYF.